The clone carrying this T cell receptor (beta chain) was seen only a few times. With 3 bases removed from V and 8 bases from J, the gap between germline ends came to 14 bases. Germline V gene data show CDR1 as SGHAT and CDR2 as FQNNGV. The CDR3 sequence is 14 residues long. Donors gave around 10 milliliters of peripheral blood apiece. This specimen belongs to a study of blood T cells in healthy people across ages. Combining a sample-barcoded 5' primer with a J-beta primer mix, a second PCR ran for 7 to 11 cycles. TCRdb redid the calling of the 5' RACE reads with MiXCR, one entry per CDR3 protein. The data contain approximately 1.5 million distinct CDR3 sequences, approximately 43% of them singletons.

The chain couples TRBV11-2 to TRBJ2-1, with D possibly TRBD2 on 7 matching bases. Sequencing was carried out using blood. The clonotype originates from a woman between 18 and 29 years old in good health. CDR3 in DNA: TGTGCCAGCAGCTTGCTCAACGGGGGGCATGAGCAGTTCTTC. It yields the protein CASSLLNGGHEQFF.